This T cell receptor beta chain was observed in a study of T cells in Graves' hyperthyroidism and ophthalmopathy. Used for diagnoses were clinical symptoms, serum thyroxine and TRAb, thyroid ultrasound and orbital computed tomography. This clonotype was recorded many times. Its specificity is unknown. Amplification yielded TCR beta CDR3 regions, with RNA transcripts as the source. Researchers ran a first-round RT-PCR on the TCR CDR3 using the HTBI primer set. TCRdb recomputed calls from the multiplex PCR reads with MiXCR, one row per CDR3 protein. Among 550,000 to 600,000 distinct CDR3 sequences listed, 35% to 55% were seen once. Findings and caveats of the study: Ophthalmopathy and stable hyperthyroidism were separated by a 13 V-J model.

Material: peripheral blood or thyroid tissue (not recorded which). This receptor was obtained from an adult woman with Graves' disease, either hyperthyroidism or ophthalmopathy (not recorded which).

CDR3 DNA sequence: TGTGCCAGCAGTTTAATTTACCCCACCTACGAGCAGTACTTC. Its protein is CASSLIYPTYEQYF. V usage is TRBV27 and J usage is TRBJ2-7, with D unclear. The CDR3 length is 14 residues. V was pared by 2 bases and J by 2 bases, with 10 bases between. Germline V gives CDR1 MNHEY, CDR2 SMNVEV (reference sequence).